A single sample is the source of the 12 T cell receptor beta chains below, sequenced in a study of shared clonotypes between healthy human individuals. Libraries were prepared by immunoSEQ multiplex PCR; TCRdb keeps only in-frame clonotypes and omits some of them. The profile shows more than 400,000 clones, roughly 80% of them singletons. Sequenced: PBMCs. Every receptor here comes from a woman in her 40s in good health. Some clones in this sample may be carry-over from other donors' samples.

The rearrangement uses TRBV19 and TRBJ1-2, with a weak D call TRBD1 (6 bases). V gave up 0 bases and J gave up 7 bases, with 15 bases separating them. The CDR3 is 15 residues long. Germline loops: CDR1 LNHDA, CDR2 SQIVND (reference sequence). For the CDR3, the DNA is TGTGCCAGTAGTATAGATCGGACAGCCCAGTCTGGCTACACCTTC. As protein: CASSIDRTAQSGYTF.

The J gene is TRBJ1-2, the V gene TRBV2; tentatively, D is TRBD1 (5 bases). V dropped 6 bases and J dropped 0 bases, with 11 bases sitting between them. This CDR3 contains 14 residues. Germline V gives CDR1 SNHLY, CDR2 FYNNEI. CDR3 sequence (DNA): TGTGCCAGCAGCAGGGAACTAACTAACTATGGCTACACCTTC. It specifies CASSRELTNYGYTF.

The V and J genes are TRBV28 and TRBJ1-5, with 9 nucleotides matching TRBD1. Germline CDR1 MDHEN, CDR2 SYDVKM. With 6 bases clipped from V and 7 bases from J, the junction kept 7 bases outside the gene matches. The CDR3 spans 14 residues. This CDR3 is CASRRTGGGQPQHF. In DNA, the CDR3 is TGTGCCAGCAGACGTACAGGGGGCGGACAGCCCCAGCATTTT.

The V and J genes are TRBV7-3 and TRBJ2-2; 12 positions agree with TRBD2. The CDR3 runs 15 residues. V shed 5 bases and J 2 bases; nucleotides not matched to a gene: 0. The germline gives CDR1 SGHTA, CDR2 FQGTGA. The CDR3: CASSGLAGNTGELFF. CDR3 bases: TGTGCCAGCAGCGGACTAGCGGGAAACACCGGGGAGCTGTTTTTT.

This clone was seen a single time. The chain joins TRBV5-8 to TRBJ2-5; 8 bases are a match to TRBD2. The CDR3 sequence is 14 residues long. The germline V gene encodes CDR1 SGHTS and CDR2 YDEGEE. V was clipped by 5 bases and J by 2 bases; unmatched bases: 5. CDR3 residues: CASRARGGQETQYF. Here the CDR3 DNA reads TGTGCCAGCAGAGCCCGGGGGGGACAAGAGACCCAGTACTTC.

As concerns this clone: A much larger clone differs by one base, so this may be a read error. This sample also contains other DNA sequences that code for the same CDR3. The chain is built from TRBV27 and TRBJ2-5; TRBD2 is a possible D gene (6 bases). The CDR3 is made up of 18 amino acids. V was pared by 5 bases and J by 0 bases, with 22 bases between. Germline CDR1 is MNHEY and CDR2 is SMNVEV (reference sequence). The CDR3 region is CASSTHLAGGPYQETQYF. CDR3 coding DNA: TGTGCCAGCAGTACTCATTTAGCAGGAGGGCCATACCAAGAGACCCAGTACTTC.

This clone has just one count. The V and J genes are TRBV28 and TRBJ1-1; 8 bases line up with TRBD1. The CDR3 length is 16 residues. V was pared by 6 bases and J by 6 bases, with 15 bases of the junction left unmatched. Germline CDR1 reads MDHEN; CDR2 reads SYDVKM. The CDR3 sequence is CASSTRQGTIAAEAFF. The CDR3 region has the DNA TGTGCCAGCAGCACTAGACAGGGGACGATTGCGGCTGAAGCTTTCTTT.

About this clone: This sequence is one base from a far larger clone and is likely a read error. Other nucleotide sequences in the sample specify the same CDR3. The CDR3 here is CASSPYRESPNTEAFF. The CDR3 nucleotides read TGTGCCAGCAGCCCCTACAGGGAGTCCCCTAACACTGAAGCTTTCTTT. This chain connects TRBV11-2 to TRBJ1-1, with a possible D match to TRBD1 (6 bases). The CDR3 contains 16 residues. V was trimmed by 5 bases and J by 2 bases, leaving 18 bases between them. Germline V gene data show CDR1 as SGHAT and CDR2 as FQNNGV.

V and J are TRBV10-3 and TRBJ1-2; the D is unclear. CDR3 length equals 15 residues. V lost 0 bases and J 2 bases, leaving 10 bases between the germline ends. The germline V gene has CDR1 ENHRY and CDR2 SYGVKD. The chain's CDR3 is CAISESQGPNYGYTF. The CDR3 DNA sequence: TGTGCCATCAGTGAGTCCCAAGGGCCGAACTATGGCTACACCTTC.

The chain links TRBV29-1 to TRBJ1-2; TRBD1 matches 10 bases. CDR3 size: 14 residues. J was trimmed by 7 bases and V by 4 bases; bases with no gene match: 9. Looked up from germline, CDR1 is SQVTM and CDR2 is ANQGSEA. The DNA of the CDR3 is TGCAGCGTTGGGCGGACAGGGGGTGTTGGTGGCTACACCTTC. Its protein product is CSVGRTGGVGGYTF.

Note on this clone: This sequence is one base from a far larger clone and is likely a read error. Since no conserved phenylalanine or tryptophan closes the CDR3, a read error is the likely cause. This CDR3 reads CASSLGVSGANVLTS. CDR3 coding DNA: TGTGCCAGCAGCTTGGGGGTATCCGGGGCCAACGTCCTGACTTCC. The rearrangement links TRBV5-6 to TRBJ2-6; no reliable D call. This CDR3 is built from 15 residues. V was pared by 0 bases and J by 4 bases, with 8 bases between. In germline, CDR1 is SGHDT, CDR2 YYEEEE.

This clone showed up many times. The chain recombines TRBV14 with TRBJ2-1; 16 nucleotides align to TRBD2. This CDR3 comprises 16 residues. Losses at the gene ends were 4 bases for V and 9 bases for J; bases not matched to a gene: 6. CDR1 and CDR2 (germline): SGHDN, FVKESK. The DNA of the CDR3 is TGTGCCAGCAGCCGGCAGGGACTAGCGGGAGGGGGTGAGCAGTTCTTC. This encodes CASSRQGLAGGGEQFF.